Shown below are 15 T cell receptor beta chains from a single sample sequenced in a study of cytomegalovirus exposure and HLA in healthy donors. The study ran its PCR with 60 Vbeta and 13 Jbeta primers. Libraries were prepared by immunoSEQ multiplex PCR; TCRdb keeps only in-frame clonotypes and omits some of them. The data hold 200,000 to 250,000 clones, with around 80% observed a single time. The sequenced sample consisted of PBMCs. These receptor sequences come from a woman between 55 and 75 years old in good health and CMV-seropositive.

The V gene is TRBV7-7, the J gene TRBJ1-5; 7 nucleotides line up with TRBD1. CDR3 size: 13 residues. Looked up from germline, CDR1 is SSHAT and CDR2 is FNYEAQ (reference sequence). V was pared by 5 bases and J by 7 bases, with 5 bases of the junction left unmatched. CDR3 residues: CASSQGTDQPQHF. In nucleotides, the CDR3 is TGTGCCAGCAGCCAAGGGACAGACCAGCCCCAGCATTTT.

Details on this clone: The same CDR3 arises from other DNA sequences in this sample as well. The chain uses TRBV18 and TRBJ2-7; D is unresolved. This CDR3 spans 13 amino acids. V dropped 6 bases and J dropped 5 bases, with 14 bases sitting between them. Germline CDR1 is KGHSH and CDR2 is LQKENI. Written as DNA, the CDR3 is TGTGCCAGCTCCCCCGCCGTGATAGACGAGCAGTACTTC. Translated: CASSPAVIDEQYF.

This chain uses TRBV6-1 with TRBJ2-1; TRBD1 matches 7 bases. Germline CDR1 and CDR2: MNHNS and SASEGT. This CDR3 contains 15 residues. V lost 8 bases and J lost 2; bases outside the gene matches: 9. The CDR3 nucleotides are TGTGCCAGCCGTACAGGGGTTGGGACCTACAATGAGCAGTTCTTC. Protein product: CASRTGVGTYNEQFF.

The chain combines TRBV6-5 with TRBJ1-2, with 10 bases lining up with TRBD1. After removal of 6 bases from V and 8 bases from J, the junction contained 3 bases not matched to a gene. The CDR3 is made up of 12 amino acids. Germline V gene data show CDR1 as MNHEY and CDR2 as SVGAGI. The CDR3 nucleotides are TGTGCCAGCAGCAGACAGGGGGCCGGCTACACCTTC. Translated: CASSRQGAGYTF.

The chain has TRBV5-1 and TRBJ2-2; 13 nucleotides match TRBD2. Unmatched junction bases numbered 6, after V lost 7 bases and J lost 0 bases. Germline V CDR1 and CDR2: SGHRS, YFSETQ. This CDR3 region has 17 residues. The CDR3 spells CASGGLAGNANTGELFF. For the CDR3, the DNA is TGCGCCAGCGGGGGACTAGCGGGGAACGCGAACACCGGGGAGCTGTTTTTT.

The J gene is TRBJ2-7, the V gene TRBV6-6; D remains ambiguous. V was cut by 4 bases and J by 6 bases, with 7 bases left in between. The germline CDR1 and CDR2 sequences are MNHNY and SVGAGI (reference sequence). The CDR3 consists of 11 residues. CDR3 sequence: CASSFLREQYF. The CDR3 bases are TGTGCCAGCAGTTTTCTTCGCGAGCAGTACTTC.

V is TRBV7-2 and J is TRBJ2-1, with 7 positions matching TRBD2. Germline CDR1 and CDR2: SGHTA and FQGNSA. The ends lost 2 bases at V and 6 bases at J; junction bases unmatched: 10. The CDR3 sequence is 16 residues long. CDR3 amino acids: CASSLMSGLGSNEQFF. The CDR3 region has the DNA TGTGCCAGCAGCTTAATGTCCGGACTAGGAAGCAATGAGCAGTTCTTC.

The chain uses TRBV28 and TRBJ1-1; D might be TRBD1 (6 bases). V lost 5 bases, J lost 2 bases, and 12 bases lay in between. CDR1 and CDR2 (germline): MDHEN, SYDVKM. There are 14 residues in the CDR3. CDR3 in amino acids: CASSPGTHNTEAFF. The CDR3 DNA sequence: TGTGCCAGCAGTCCGGGGACACACAACACTGAAGCTTTCTTT.

J is TRBJ2-4 and V is TRBV7-9; perhaps TRBD1 as D (7 bases). The CDR3 extends over 15 amino acids. V lost 3 bases, J lost 5 bases, and 14 bases lay in between. CDR1 and CDR2 from the germline V gene are SEHNR and FQNEAQ (reference sequence). This CDR3 reads CASSFGRGDQNIQYF. The CDR3 coding sequence is TGTGCCAGCAGCTTTGGCAGGGGGGACCAAAACATTCAGTACTTC.

This rearrangement joins TRBV7-2 to TRBJ2-3, with D possibly matching TRBD2 (6 bases). V was cut by 7 bases and J by 6 bases, with 11 bases left in between. The length of the CDR3 is 12 residues. CDR1 SGHTA and CDR2 FQGNSA come from the germline V gene. CDR3 nucleotides: TGTGCCAGCAATCTAGCGTCGGATACGCAGTATTTT. Its translation: CASNLASDTQYF.

In DNA, the CDR3 is TGTGCCAGCAGCTTGGTAGAGTACACAGATACGCAGTATTTT. Translation: CASSLVEYTDTQYF. The chain has TRBV5-4 and TRBJ2-3; no reliable D call. This CDR3 has 14 residues. With 0 bases removed from V and 2 bases from J, the gap between germline ends came to 7 bases. The germline CDR1 and CDR2 sequences are SGHNT and YYREEE (reference sequence).

This clone was seen a few times. The chain has TRBV15 and TRBJ2-5; possible D gene TRBD2, 5 bases. V was pared by 5 bases and J by 0 bases, with 16 bases between. Per the germline V gene, CDR1 is LNHNV and CDR2 is YYDKDF (reference sequence). The length of the CDR3 is 16 residues. CDR3 sequence reads: CATSPGASRDQETQYF. DNA of the CDR3: TGTGCCACCAGCCCCGGTGCTAGCCGTGACCAAGAGACCCAGTACTTC. Full variable domain (remainder filled in from reference TRBV15 and TRBJ2-5): DAMVIQNPRYQVTQFGKPVTLSCSQTLNHNVMYWYQQKSSQAPKLLFHYYDKDFNNEADTPDNFQSRRPNTSFCFLDIRSPGLGDTAMYLCATSPGASRDQETQYFGPGTRLLVL.

The V and J genes are TRBV5-1 and TRBJ2-5; weak D call: TRBD1 (5 bases). V was pared by 6 bases and J by 10 bases, with 13 bases between. Germline values: CDR1 SGHRS, CDR2 YFSETQ. The CDR3 is 11 residues long. The DNA of the CDR3 is TGCGCCAGCACCCTCGATCAGGGCCAGTACTTC. Its protein product is CASTLDQGQYF.

V usage is TRBV19 and J usage is TRBJ2-7, with 9 bases lining up with TRBD1. The germline gives CDR1 LNHDA, CDR2 SQIVND (reference sequence). V lost 5 bases to trimming and J lost 4 bases; unmatched junction nucleotides: 9. The CDR3 is 15 amino acids. DNA of the CDR3: TGTGCCAGTAGTCCCCGGACAGGGGCTGTGTACGAGCAGTACTTC. Amino acid sequence: CASSPRTGAVYEQYF.

The CDR3 region has the DNA TGTGCCAGCTCACCCTCGGGGAGCCACTCCTACGAGCAGTACTTC. Translation gives CASSPSGSHSYEQYF. The chain carries TRBV18 and TRBJ2-7; maybe TRBD2 (5 bases). The V end was cut by 3 bases, the J end by 0 bases, with 12 bases between. The germline gives CDR1 KGHSH, CDR2 LQKENI. The CDR3 length is 15 residues.